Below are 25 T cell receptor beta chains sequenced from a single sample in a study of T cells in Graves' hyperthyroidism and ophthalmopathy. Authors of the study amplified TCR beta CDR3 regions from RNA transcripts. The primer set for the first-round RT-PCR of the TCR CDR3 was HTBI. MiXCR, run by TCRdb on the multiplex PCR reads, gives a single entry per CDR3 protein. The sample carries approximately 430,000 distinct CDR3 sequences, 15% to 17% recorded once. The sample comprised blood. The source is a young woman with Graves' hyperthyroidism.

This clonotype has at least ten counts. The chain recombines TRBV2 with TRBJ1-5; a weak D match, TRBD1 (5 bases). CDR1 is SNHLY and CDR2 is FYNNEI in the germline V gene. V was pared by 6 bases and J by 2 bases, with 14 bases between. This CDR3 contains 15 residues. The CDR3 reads CASRRDVLGNQPQHF. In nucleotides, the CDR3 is TGTGCCAGCAGGAGGGACGTCTTGGGCAATCAGCCCCAGCATTTT.

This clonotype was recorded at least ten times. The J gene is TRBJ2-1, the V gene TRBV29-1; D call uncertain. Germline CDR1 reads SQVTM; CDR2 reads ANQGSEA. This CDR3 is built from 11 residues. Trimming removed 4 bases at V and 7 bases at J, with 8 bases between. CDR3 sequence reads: CSVGGGNEQFF. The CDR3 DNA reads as TGCAGCGTTGGTGGTGGGAATGAGCAGTTCTTC.

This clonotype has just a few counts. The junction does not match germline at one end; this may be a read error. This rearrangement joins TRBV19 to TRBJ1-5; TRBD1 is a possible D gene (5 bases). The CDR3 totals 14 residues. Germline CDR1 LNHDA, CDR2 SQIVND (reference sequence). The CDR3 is CASSRDLSAQPQHF. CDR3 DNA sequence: TGTGCCAGCAGTAGGGACCTGTCGGCGCAGCCCCAGCATTTT.

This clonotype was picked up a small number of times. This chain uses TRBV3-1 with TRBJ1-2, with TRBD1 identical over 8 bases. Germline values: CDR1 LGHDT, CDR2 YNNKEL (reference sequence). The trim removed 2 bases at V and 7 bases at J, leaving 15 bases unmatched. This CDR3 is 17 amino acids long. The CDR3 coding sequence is TGTGCCAGCAGCCAAAAAGGGGGGACAGGTTATTTCTCTGGCTACACCTTC. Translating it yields CASSQKGGTGYFSGYTF.

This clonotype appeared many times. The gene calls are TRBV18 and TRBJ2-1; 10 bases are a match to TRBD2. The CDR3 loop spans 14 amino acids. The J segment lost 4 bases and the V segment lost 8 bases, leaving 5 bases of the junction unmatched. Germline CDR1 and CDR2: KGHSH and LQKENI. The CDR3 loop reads CASRTSGDYNEQFF. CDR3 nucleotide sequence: TGTGCCAGCCGTACTAGCGGGGATTACAATGAGCAGTTCTTC. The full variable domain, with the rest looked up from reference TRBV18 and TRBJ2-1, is NAGVMQNPRHLVRRRGQEARLRCSPMKGHSHVYWYRQLPEEGLKFMVYLQKENIIDESGMPKERFSAEFPKEGPSILRIQQVVRGDSAAYFCASRTSGDYNEQFFGPGTRLTVL.

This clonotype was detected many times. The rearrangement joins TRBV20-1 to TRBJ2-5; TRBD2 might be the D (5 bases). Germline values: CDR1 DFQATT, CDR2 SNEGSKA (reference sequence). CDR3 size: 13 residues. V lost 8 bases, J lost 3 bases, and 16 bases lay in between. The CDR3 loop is CSRSAGPKETQYF. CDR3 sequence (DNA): TGCAGTCGCTCCGCGGGCCCCAAAGAGACCCAGTACTTC.

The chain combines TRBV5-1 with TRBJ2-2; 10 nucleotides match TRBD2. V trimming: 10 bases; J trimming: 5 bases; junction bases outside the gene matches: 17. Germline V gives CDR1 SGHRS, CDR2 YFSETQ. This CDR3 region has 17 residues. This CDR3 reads CAGTRALAGVNTGELFF. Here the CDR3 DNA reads TGCGCCGGCACCCGGGCTCTAGCGGGGGTTAATACCGGGGAGCTGTTTTTT. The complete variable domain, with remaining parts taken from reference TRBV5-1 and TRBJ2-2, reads KAGVTQTPRYLIKTRGQQVTLSCSPISGHRSVSWYQQTPGQGLQFLFEYFSETQRNKGNFPGRFSGRQFSNSRSEMNVSTLELGDSALYLCAGTRALAGVNTGELFFGEGSRLTVL.

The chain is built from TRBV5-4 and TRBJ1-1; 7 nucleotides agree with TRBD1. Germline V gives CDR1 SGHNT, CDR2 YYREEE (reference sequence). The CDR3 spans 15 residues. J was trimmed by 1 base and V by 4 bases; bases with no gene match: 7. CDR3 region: CASSLQGGPNTEAFF. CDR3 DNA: TGTGCCAGCAGCCTCCAGGGGGGGCCGAACACTGAAGCTTTCTTT. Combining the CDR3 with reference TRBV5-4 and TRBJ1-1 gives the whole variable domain ETGVTQSPTHLIKTRGQQVTLRCSSQSGHNTVSWYQQALGQGPQFIFQYYREEENGRGNFPPRFSGLQFPNYSSELNVNALELDDSALYLCASSLQGGPNTEAFFGQGTRLTVV.

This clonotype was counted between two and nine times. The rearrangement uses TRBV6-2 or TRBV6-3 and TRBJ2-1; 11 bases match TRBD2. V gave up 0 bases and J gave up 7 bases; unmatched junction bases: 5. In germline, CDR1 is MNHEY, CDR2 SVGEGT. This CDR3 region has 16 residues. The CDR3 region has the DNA TGTGCCAGCAGTTACTCTACTAGCGGGGGATGGAATGAGCAGTTCTTC. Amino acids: CASSYSTSGGWNEQFF.

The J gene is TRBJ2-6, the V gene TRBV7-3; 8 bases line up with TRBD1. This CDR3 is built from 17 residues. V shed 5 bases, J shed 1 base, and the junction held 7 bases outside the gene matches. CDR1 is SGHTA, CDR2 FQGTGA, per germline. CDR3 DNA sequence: TGTGCCAGCAGCCTCAGGGGGCGCGGGTCTGGGGCCAACGTCCTGACTTTC. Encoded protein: CASSLRGRGSGANVLTF.

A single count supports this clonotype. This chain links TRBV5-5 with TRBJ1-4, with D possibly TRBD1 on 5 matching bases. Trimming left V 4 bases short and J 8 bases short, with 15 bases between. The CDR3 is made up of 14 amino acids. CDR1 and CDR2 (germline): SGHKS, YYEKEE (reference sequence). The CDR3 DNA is TGTGCCAGCAGCCCTACGGGGGTTTTGGAAAAACTGTTTTTT. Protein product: CASSPTGVLEKLFF.

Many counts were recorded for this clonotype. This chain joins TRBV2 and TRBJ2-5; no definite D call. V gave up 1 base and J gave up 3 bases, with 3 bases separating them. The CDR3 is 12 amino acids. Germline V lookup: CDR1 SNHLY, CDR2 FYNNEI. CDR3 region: CASSEGEETQYF. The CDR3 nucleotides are TGTGCCAGCAGTGAAGGTGAAGAGACCCAGTACTTC.

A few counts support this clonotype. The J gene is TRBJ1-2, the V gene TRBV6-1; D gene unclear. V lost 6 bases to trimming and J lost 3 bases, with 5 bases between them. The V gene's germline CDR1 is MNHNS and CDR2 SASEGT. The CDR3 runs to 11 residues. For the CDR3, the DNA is TGTGCCAGCAGGTTTGACTATGGCTACACCTTC. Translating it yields CASRFDYGYTF.

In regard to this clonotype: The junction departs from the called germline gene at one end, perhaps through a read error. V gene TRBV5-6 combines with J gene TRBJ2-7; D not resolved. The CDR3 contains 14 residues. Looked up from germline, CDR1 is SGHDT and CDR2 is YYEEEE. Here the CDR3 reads CASSLTDSSYEQCF. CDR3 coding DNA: TGTGCCAGCAGCTTGACGGATAGCTCCTACGAGCAGTGCTTC.

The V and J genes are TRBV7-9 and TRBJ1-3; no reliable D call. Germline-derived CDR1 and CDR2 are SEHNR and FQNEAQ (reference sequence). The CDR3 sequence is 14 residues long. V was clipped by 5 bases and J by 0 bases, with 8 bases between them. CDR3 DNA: TGTGCCAGCAGCCCCTTTCGCTCTGGAAACACCATATATTTT. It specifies CASSPFRSGNTIYF. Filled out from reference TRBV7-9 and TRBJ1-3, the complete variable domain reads DTGVSQNPRHKITKRGQNVTFRCDPISEHNRLYWYRQTLGQGPEFLTYFQNEAQLEKSRLLSDRFSAERPKGSFSTLEIQRTEQGDSAMYLCASSPFRSGNTIYFGEGSWLTVV.

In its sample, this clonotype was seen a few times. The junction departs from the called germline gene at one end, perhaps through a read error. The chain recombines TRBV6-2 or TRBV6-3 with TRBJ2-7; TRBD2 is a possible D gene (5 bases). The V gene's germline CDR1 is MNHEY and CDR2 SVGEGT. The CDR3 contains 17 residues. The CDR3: CASSYSPPDFYSHEQYF. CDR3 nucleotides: TGTGCCAGCAGTTACTCGCCCCCGGACTTCTACTCCCACGAGCAGTACTTC.

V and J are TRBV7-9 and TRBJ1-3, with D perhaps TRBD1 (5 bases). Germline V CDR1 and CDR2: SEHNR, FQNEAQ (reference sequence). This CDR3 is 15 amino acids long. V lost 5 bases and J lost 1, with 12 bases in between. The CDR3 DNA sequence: TGTGCCAGCAGCCCATCGACAGTATCTGGAAACACCATATATTTT. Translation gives CASSPSTVSGNTIYF.

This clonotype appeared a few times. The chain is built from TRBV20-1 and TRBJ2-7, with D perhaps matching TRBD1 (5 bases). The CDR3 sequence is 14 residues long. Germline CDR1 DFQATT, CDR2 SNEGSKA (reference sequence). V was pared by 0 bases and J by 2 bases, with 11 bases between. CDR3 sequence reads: CSAREGVYPYEQYF. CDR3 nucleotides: TGCAGTGCTAGAGAAGGGGTTTACCCCTACGAGCAGTACTTC.

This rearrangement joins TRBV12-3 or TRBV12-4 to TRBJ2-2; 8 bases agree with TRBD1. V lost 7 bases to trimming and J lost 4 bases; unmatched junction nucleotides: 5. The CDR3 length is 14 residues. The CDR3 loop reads CASMTGVGTGELFF. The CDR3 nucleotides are TGTGCCAGCATGACAGGGGTCGGCACCGGGGAGCTGTTTTTT.

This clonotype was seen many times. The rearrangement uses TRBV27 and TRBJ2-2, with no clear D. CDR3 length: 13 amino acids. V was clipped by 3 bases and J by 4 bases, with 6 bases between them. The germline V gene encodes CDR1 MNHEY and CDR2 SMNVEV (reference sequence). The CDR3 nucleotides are TGTGCCAGCAGTTTGTTGGGCACCGGGGAGCTGTTTTTT. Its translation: CASSLLGTGELFF.

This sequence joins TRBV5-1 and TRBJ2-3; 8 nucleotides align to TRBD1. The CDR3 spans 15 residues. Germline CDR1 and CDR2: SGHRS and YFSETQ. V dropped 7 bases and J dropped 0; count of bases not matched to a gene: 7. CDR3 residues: CASLSGGHSTDTQYF. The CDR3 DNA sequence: TGCGCCAGCCTTTCAGGGGGCCATAGCACAGATACGCAGTATTTT.

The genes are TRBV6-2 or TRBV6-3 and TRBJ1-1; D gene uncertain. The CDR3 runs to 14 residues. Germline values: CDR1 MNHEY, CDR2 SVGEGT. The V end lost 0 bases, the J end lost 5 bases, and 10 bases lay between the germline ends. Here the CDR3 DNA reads TGTGCCAGCAGTTACTCGAGAGGGTGGACTGAAGCTTTCTTT. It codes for CASSYSRGWTEAFF.

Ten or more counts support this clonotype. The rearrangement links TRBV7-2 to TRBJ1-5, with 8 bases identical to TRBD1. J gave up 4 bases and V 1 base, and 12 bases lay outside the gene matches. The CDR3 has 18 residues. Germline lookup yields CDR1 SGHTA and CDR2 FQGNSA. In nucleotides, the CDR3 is TGTGCCAGCAGCTTAGTGGTGTTTCCGGGGACAGGAAATCAGCCCCAGCATTTT. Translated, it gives CASSLVVFPGTGNQPQHF.

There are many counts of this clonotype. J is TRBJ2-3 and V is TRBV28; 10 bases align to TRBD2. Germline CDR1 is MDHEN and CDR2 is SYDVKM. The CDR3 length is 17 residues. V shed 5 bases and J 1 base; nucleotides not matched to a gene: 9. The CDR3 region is CASSPPTSGIRTDTQYF. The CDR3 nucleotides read TGTGCCAGCAGTCCCCCCACTAGCGGGATCCGCACAGATACGCAGTATTTT.

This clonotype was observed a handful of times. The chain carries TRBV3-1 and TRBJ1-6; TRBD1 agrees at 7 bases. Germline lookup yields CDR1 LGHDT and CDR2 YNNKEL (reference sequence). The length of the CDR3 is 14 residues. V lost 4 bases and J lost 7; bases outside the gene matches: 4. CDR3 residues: CASSLGQRNSPLHF. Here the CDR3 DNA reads TGTGCCAGCAGCCTGGGACAGAGGAATTCACCCCTCCACTTT.